This is a list of T cell receptor beta chains from one sample in a study of shared clonotypes between healthy human individuals. Here immunoSEQ multiplex PCR was the method, and the copy in TCRdb shows in-frame clones only, minus some. In the table there are about 500,000 clones, 77% of which are singletons. The specimen sequenced was PBMCs. The receptor set was obtained from a woman aged 40 to 50 in good health. Some clones in this sample may be carry-over from other donors' samples. Each CDR3 is given with its conserved first and last residue. The D gene is left open where the match is weak. Clone size appears in some rows only: once, few, many, or a class for an expanded clone.

cdr3_aa,cdr3_nt,d_call,clone_size,v_call,j_call
CASSPRGLASYEQYF,TGCGCCAGCAGCCCCCGGGGGCTAGCTTCCTACGAGCAGTACTTC,-,-,TRBV5-1,TRBJ2-7
CASSPGLAGETPPKNIQYF,TGTGCCAGCTCACCGGGACTAGCGGGAGAGACCCCTCCCAAAAACATTCAGTACTTC,TRBD2,-,TRBV18,TRBJ2-4
CASSLLAGRDIDYEQYF,TGTGCCAGCAGTTTATTGGCCGGCAGGGACATCGACTACGAGCAGTACTTC,-,-,TRBV28,TRBJ2-7
CASPTDNEQFF,TGTGCCAGCCCGACCGATAATGAGCAGTTCTTC,-,-,TRBV6-5,TRBJ2-1
CASRHPGQVEYGYTF,TGTGCCAGCAGACATCCCGGACAGGTGGAATATGGCTACACCTTC,TRBD1,-,TRBV7-9,TRBJ1-2
CASSLREDRVRYTF,TGTGCCAGTAGTCTACGAGAGGACAGGGTACGGTACACCTTC,TRBD1,few,TRBV19,TRBJ1-2
CASSPPGSLAGGNEQFF,TGTGCCAGCTCACCACCAGGTAGTCTAGCGGGAGGCAATGAGCAGTTCTTC,TRBD2,few,TRBV18,TRBJ2-1
CASSLYGGGLLTNQPQHF,TGCGCCAGCAGCCTCTATGGGGGGGGGCTCCTTACCAATCAGCCCCAGCATTTT,-,-,TRBV4-1,TRBJ1-5
CASSVDRGGNTIYF,TGTGCCAGCAGCGTTGACAGGGGAGGGAACACCATATATTTT,TRBD1,-,TRBV9,TRBJ1-3
CASSVEVGGSSYEQYF,TGTGCCAGCAGCGTAGAAGTCGGGGGGAGCTCCTACGAGCAGTACTTC,TRBD2,-,TRBV9,TRBJ2-7
CASSPVAPTSGSITDTQYF,TGTGCCAGCTCACCCGTCGCTCCGACTAGCGGGAGTATCACAGATACGCAGTATTTT,TRBD2,once,TRBV18,TRBJ2-3
CAWNPGTSAYNEQFF,TGTGCCTGGAACCCCGGGACTAGCGCTTACAATGAGCAGTTCTTC,TRBD2,few,TRBV30,TRBJ2-1
CATNLGVAGEETQYF,TGTGCCACAAACCTGGGGGTAGCGGGAGAAGAGACCCAGTACTTC,TRBD2,-,TRBV11-2,TRBJ2-5
CASSAGTGEISTGYTF,TGTGCCAGCAGCGCGGGGACAGGGGAGATTTCTACTGGCTACACCTTC,TRBD1,-,TRBV7-9,TRBJ1-2